One sample yielded the 32 T cell receptor beta chains listed below, sequenced in a study of blood T cell repertoires in COVID-19. Profiled with immunoSEQ multiplex PCR; TCRdb holds only in-frame clones, not every one. The data contain about 260,000 clones, around 90% of them singletons. The specimen sequenced was PBMCs or T cells enriched from blood (not recorded which). Receptors were obtained from a man aged 50 or older who had been exposed to COVID-19.

V usage is TRBV27 and J usage is TRBJ2-2, with D maybe TRBD2 (5 bases). Germline CDR1 is MNHEY and CDR2 is SMNVEV (reference sequence). The ends were cut back, 6 bases at V and 5 bases at J, with 13 bases in the middle. This CDR3 spans 14 amino acids. In DNA form, the CDR3 reads TGTGCCAGCAGCGGACTCGTTGTAACCGGGGAGCTGTTTTTT. Its protein is CASSGLVVTGELFF.

The chain couples TRBV23-1 to TRBJ2-7; 10 bases match TRBD2. TRBV23-1 is labeled an ORF, and its function is uncertain. The ends lost 0 bases at V and 6 bases at J; junction bases unmatched: 2. CDR3 length: 14 amino acids. The CDR3 bases are TGCGCCAGCAGTCAATCTCTAGCGGGAGCCGAGCAGTACGTC. Translation gives CASSQSLAGAEQYV.

The rearrangement joins TRBV5-5 to TRBJ1-1, with a weak D call TRBD1 (5 bases). Looked up from germline, CDR1 is SGHKS and CDR2 is YYEKEE (reference sequence). This CDR3 spans 16 amino acids. Between the trimmed V and J ends, which lost 0 bases and 3 bases, there was a span of 15 bases. CDR3: CASSLASLQGDTEAFF. As DNA, the CDR3 is TGTGCCAGCAGCTTGGCGTCCCTTCAGGGTGACACTGAAGCTTTCTTT. The full variable domain, in which reference TRBV5-5 and TRBJ1-1 provide the parts outside the CDR3, is DAGVTQSPTHLIKTRGQQVTLRCSPISGHKSVSWYQQVLGQGPQFIFQYYEKEERGRGNFPDRFSARQFPNYSSELNVNALLLGDSALYLCASSLASLQGDTEAFFGQGTRLTVV.

The chain has TRBV25-1 and TRBJ2-5; unclear D gene. Germline values: CDR1 MGHDK, CDR2 SYGVNS. This CDR3 is built from 14 residues. The ends were cut back, 4 bases at V and 0 bases at J, with 9 bases in the middle. The CDR3 loop reads CASSAYRNQETQYF. In DNA, the CDR3 is TGTGCCAGCAGTGCCTACAGAAACCAAGAGACCCAGTACTTC.

In DNA form, the CDR3 reads TGTGCCAGCAGCTCCACAGACAGGGGGCTTGGGGAGCAGTACTTC. Amino acids: CASSSTDRGLGEQYF. This chain uses TRBV7-9 with TRBJ2-7; 10 bases are shared with TRBD1. J lost 7 bases, V lost 4 bases, and 10 bases had no gene match. Germline values: CDR1 SEHNR, CDR2 FQNEAQ (reference sequence). This CDR3 has 15 amino acids.

The chain has TRBV27 and TRBJ1-6; 7 bases are a match to TRBD1. Germline V gene data show CDR1 as MNHEY and CDR2 as SMNVEV (reference sequence). The junction had 3 bases not matched to a gene; V was cut back by 1 base and J by 6 bases. The CDR3 runs to 15 residues. The chain's CDR3 is CASSLFPGGNSPLHF. The CDR3, as DNA: TGTGCCAGCAGTTTATTTCCAGGGGGTAATTCACCCCTCCACTTT.

The V and J genes are TRBV10-3 and TRBJ2-3; 10 bases line up with TRBD2. The ends lost 3 bases at V and 2 bases at J; junction bases unmatched: 8. Germline V CDR1 and CDR2: ENHRY, SYGVKD. CDR3 length equals 17 residues. The CDR3 region has the DNA TGTGCCATCAGTGATGTAACTAGCGGGGTCACCACAGATACGCAGTATTTT. Protein: CAISDVTSGVTTDTQYF.

The rearrangement joins TRBV30 to TRBJ1-4; D perhaps matches TRBD1 (5 bases). The germline V and J ends were trimmed by 2 bases and 3 bases, with 10 bases remaining between them. The CDR3 covers 14 residues. Germline values: CDR1 GTSNPN, CDR2 SVGIG (reference sequence). The CDR3 DNA reads as TGTGCCTGGAGTACCAGGGTGTCTAATGAAAAACTGTTTTTT. Protein sequence: CAWSTRVSNEKLFF.

The chain carries TRBV5-1 and TRBJ1-1; TRBD1 is a possible D gene (5 bases). This CDR3 is 14 amino acids long. Trimming shortened V by 7 bases and J by 4 bases, and 17 bases separated the two germline ends. Germline CDR1 and CDR2: SGHRS and YFSETQ. Here the CDR3 DNA reads TGCGCCAGCGGGCGTGGGGGTAGCGGCACTGAAGCTTTCTTT. Residues: CASGRGGSGTEAFF.

This rearrangement joins TRBV27 to TRBJ2-7; TRBD1 agrees at 9 bases. Germline CDR1 and CDR2: MNHEY and SMNVEV (reference sequence). This CDR3 is built from 16 residues. The junction had 13 bases not matched to a gene; V was cut back by 8 bases and J by 2 bases. In DNA form, the CDR3 reads TGTGCCAGCCCCTCCGGTGGGGACAGGGTCCCCTACGAGCAGTACTTC. As protein: CASPSGGDRVPYEQYF.

This clone was recorded once. CDR3: CASSPQGAGEDSPLHF. Written as DNA, the CDR3 is TGCGCCAGCAGTCCCCAGGGTGCTGGTGAGGATTCACCCCTCCACTTT. The genes are TRBV4-1 and TRBJ1-6, with a tentative D call TRBD1 (5 bases). Germline V lookup: CDR1 MGHRA, CDR2 YSYEKL. This CDR3 is built from 16 residues. V gave up 6 bases and J gave up 8 bases, with 20 bases separating them.

The chain carries TRBV14 and TRBJ1-5; D not resolved. The length of the CDR3 is 12 residues. V lost 4 bases and J lost 2, with 3 bases in between. CDR1 and CDR2 (germline): SGHDN, FVKESK. CDR3 nucleotide sequence: TGTGCCAGCAGCCCTGGCAATCAGCCCCAGCATTTT. This gives the protein CASSPGNQPQHF.

The chain joins TRBV11-3 to TRBJ2-2, with TRBD2 matching 7 bases. The CDR3 loop spans 15 amino acids. V lost 1 base, J lost 5 bases, and 4 bases stayed unmatched. Germline values: CDR1 SGHNT, CDR2 YENEEA. The CDR3 DNA is TGTGCCAGCAGCTTAGTACGGGGAGGGACCGGGGAGCTGTTTTTT. Its protein product is CASSLVRGGTGELFF.

A few counts support this clone. CDR3 in DNA: TGCAGCGTCCTCCCCTATGTGCGCACTGAAGCTTTCTTT. Translation: CSVLPYVRTEAFF. The chain employs TRBV29-1 and TRBJ1-1; no clear D gene. CDR1 SQVTM and CDR2 ANQGSEA come from the germline V gene. Trimming left V 6 bases short and J 4 bases short, with 15 bases between. The CDR3 consists of 13 residues.

V usage is TRBV27 and J usage is TRBJ1-4; 9 positions match TRBD1. J was trimmed by 10 bases and V by 3 bases; bases with no gene match: 6. This CDR3 has 14 residues. Germline CDR1 reads MNHEY; CDR2 reads SMNVEV (reference sequence). CDR3 DNA: TGTGCCAGCAGTTTGGGACAGGGTACGGGAAAACTGTTTTTT. As protein: CASSLGQGTGKLFF.

V is TRBV19 and J is TRBJ1-5, with 8 bases that match TRBD1. V lost 7 bases, J lost 2 bases, and 7 bases stayed unmatched. Germline V gene data show CDR1 as LNHDA and CDR2 as SQIVND (reference sequence). CDR3 size: 15 residues. CDR3 nucleotide sequence: TGTGCCAGTACCGCGGACAGGGCAGGCAATCAGCCCCAGCATTTT. Amino acids: CASTADRAGNQPQHF.

This clone was counted between two and nine times. The chain is built from TRBV7-9 and TRBJ1-5; no firm D call. Germline lookup yields CDR1 SEHNR and CDR2 FQNEAQ (reference sequence). The length of the CDR3 is 12 residues. V was trimmed by 5 bases and J by 7 bases, leaving 9 bases between them. In DNA, the CDR3 is TGTGCCAGCAGCCTAACGTGGCAGCCCCAGCATTTT. Its translation: CASSLTWQPQHF.

The chain combines TRBV19 with TRBJ2-3; 10 nucleotides agree with TRBD2. Germline assignment: CDR1 LNHDA and CDR2 SQIVND (reference sequence). Trimming cost V 5 bases and J 4 bases; bases outside gene matches: 0. The CDR3 loop spans 13 amino acids. This chain's CDR3 is CASSGTSADTQYF. In DNA form, the CDR3 reads TGTGCCAGTAGTGGGACTAGCGCAGATACGCAGTATTTT.

The table lists this clone with a count of one. The rearrangement joins TRBV7-2 to TRBJ2-5; tentative D call: TRBD1 (6 bases). There are 14 residues in the CDR3. The germline V gene has CDR1 SGHTA and CDR2 FQGNSA. With 4 bases removed from V and 1 base from J, the gap between germline ends came to 10 bases. CDR3 sequence reads: CASSSGQIQETQYF. CDR3 coding DNA: TGTGCCAGCAGCTCCGGACAGATCCAAGAGACCCAGTACTTC.

The rearrangement uses TRBV11-3 and TRBJ1-2; possibly TRBD1 for D (5 bases). V lost 0 bases, J lost 7 bases, and 12 bases lay in between. Germline V gene sequence: CDR1 SGHNT, CDR2 YENEEA. This CDR3 is built from 14 residues. The CDR3 here is CASSLDNGGAGYTF. CDR3 nucleotide sequence: TGTGCCAGCAGCTTAGATAACGGAGGGGCTGGCTACACCTTC.

This chain connects TRBV4-2 to TRBJ2-3; D gene uncertain. Trimming cost V 1 base and J 2 bases, with 4 bases left between them. Germline CDR1 and CDR2: LGHNA and YNFKEQ. CDR3 length: 13 amino acids. The CDR3 loop reads CASSQGDTDTQYF. The DNA for the CDR3 is TGTGCCAGCAGCCAAGGCGACACAGATACGCAGTATTTT.

J is TRBJ1-5 and V is TRBV10-3; a weak D match, TRBD1 (6 bases). The germline V gene has CDR1 ENHRY and CDR2 SYGVKD. Trimming pared 10 bases from V and 2 bases from J, leaving 21 bases between. The CDR3 length is 16 residues. The CDR3 sequence: CARTITQGFGNQPQHF. In DNA, the CDR3 is TGTGCCAGAACCATCACCCAGGGGTTCGGCAATCAGCCCCAGCATTTT.

In this sample, this clone turned up a few times. DNA for the CDR3: TGTGCCAGCAGTGACGGGACAGGGGGGCAGCCCCAGCATTTT. This translates into CASSDGTGGQPQHF. The chain links TRBV6-1 to TRBJ1-5; 11 positions match TRBD1. The CDR3 has 14 residues. The germline gives CDR1 MNHNS, CDR2 SASEGT. V gave up 3 bases and J gave up 7 bases; unmatched junction bases: 2.

The chain is built from TRBV5-1 and TRBJ1-2; D is possibly TRBD1 (5 bases). The germline V gene has CDR1 SGHRS and CDR2 YFSETQ. V dropped 0 bases and J dropped 8 bases, with 14 bases sitting between them. The CDR3 runs to 14 residues. DNA for the CDR3: TGCGCCAGCAGCTTGGAAGGCAGGGTTGACGGCTACACCTTC. It specifies CASSLEGRVDGYTF.

This clone was counted between two and nine times. J is TRBJ1-6 and V is TRBV7-9; 9 bases align to TRBD1. The CDR3 totals 16 residues. Germline loops: CDR1 SEHNR, CDR2 FQNEAQ (reference sequence). Trimming cost V 1 base and J 9 bases; bases outside gene matches: 7. CDR3 nucleotide sequence: TGTGCCAGCAGCTTAGTAGGGACAGGGATCGCTTCACCCCTCCACTTT. It yields the protein CASSLVGTGIASPLHF.

The V and J genes are TRBV30 and TRBJ2-7; TRBD1 agrees at 8 bases. The CDR3 consists of 15 residues. The germline V gene has CDR1 GTSNPN and CDR2 SVGIG (reference sequence). V lost 0 bases, J lost 9 bases, and 13 bases stayed unmatched. CDR3 protein: CAWSVRGQAVFGQYF. The DNA for the CDR3 is TGTGCCTGGAGTGTCCGGGGACAGGCCGTCTTCGGGCAGTACTTC.

The V gene is TRBV5-1, the J gene TRBJ1-2, with D possibly matching TRBD1 (6 bases). The CDR3 loop spans 14 amino acids. V lost 4 bases and J lost 4, with 14 bases in between. From germline, CDR1 is SGHRS and CDR2 YFSETQ. The CDR3 DNA follows: TGCGCCAGCAGCCCGGGACACGAAACCTATGGCTACACCTTC. Its protein product is CASSPGHETYGYTF.

V usage is TRBV9 and J usage is TRBJ1-2; maybe TRBD1 (5 bases). With 5 bases removed from V and 8 bases from J, the gap between germline ends came to 19 bases. The CDR3 extends over 14 amino acids. Germline V gene sequence: CDR1 SGDLS, CDR2 YYNGEE. CDR3 coding DNA: TGTGCCAGCAGTGAACGACCCCGGGACTTGGGCTACACCTTC. Translated, it gives CASSERPRDLGYTF.

The CDR3 here is CASSPGQDYGYTF. DNA of the CDR3: TGTGCCAGCTCCCCGGGACAGGACTATGGCTACACCTTC. This chain uses TRBV7-9 with TRBJ1-2; 8 positions agree with TRBD1. This CDR3 has 13 residues. V dropped 8 bases and J dropped 3; count of bases not matched to a gene: 5. CDR1 is SEHNR and CDR2 is FQNEAQ in the germline V gene (reference sequence). Supplemented by reference TRBV7-9 and TRBJ1-2, the full variable domain reads DTGVSQNPRHKITKRGQNVTFRCDPISEHNRLYWYRQTLGQGPEFLTYFQNEAQLEKSRLLSDRFSAERPKGSFSTLEIQRTEQGDSAMYLCASSPGQDYGYTFGSGTRLTVV.

The V and J genes are TRBV6-1 and TRBJ1-2; tentative D call: TRBD1 (6 bases). The V gene lost 2 bases and the J gene lost 8 bases, with 21 bases spanning the gap. Germline CDR1 reads MNHNS; CDR2 reads SASEGT. The CDR3 spans 16 residues. The CDR3 DNA follows: TGTGCCAGCAGTGAATCACAGACAGGTGGGCAATTGGGCTACACCTTC. It encodes CASSESQTGGQLGYTF.

V and J are TRBV11-2 and TRBJ1-4; TRBD1 matches 8 bases. Germline CDR1 SGHAT, CDR2 FQNNGV. J gave up 8 bases and V 5 bases, and 10 bases lay outside the gene matches. The CDR3 has 15 residues. The CDR3 nucleotides are TGTGCCAGCAGCACCCCGGGACAGGAAGACGAAAAACTGTTTTTT. This encodes CASSTPGQEDEKLFF. The complete variable domain, with remaining parts taken from reference TRBV11-2 and TRBJ1-4, reads EAGVAQSPRYKIIEKRQSVAFWCNPISGHATLYWYQQILGQGPKLLIQFQNNGVVDDSQLPKDRFSAERLKGVDSTLKIQPAKLEDSAVYLCASSTPGQEDEKLFFGSGTQLSVL.

The CDR3 DNA follows: TGTGCCAGCAGTTTTCTACCGAACACTGAAGCTTTCTTT. It translates to CASSFLPNTEAFF. This chain links TRBV12-3 or TRBV12-4 with TRBJ1-1; D unresolved. Trimming removed 3 bases from V and 1 base from J, with 6 bases in between. The CDR3 loop spans 13 amino acids.